This T cell receptor beta chain was recovered during a study of Graves' ophthalmopathy and Graves' hyperthyroidism. Scientists amplified the TCR beta CDR3 regions from RNA transcripts. The first round was an RT-PCR with HTBI primers, and the second round was a multiplex PCR. TCRdb itself ran the multiplex PCR reads through MiXCR, one entry per CDR3 protein. The table includes fewer than 600,000 distinct CDR3 sequences, roughly an eighth detected once. This CDR3 is 15 amino acids long. The V gene's germline CDR1 is SGHAT and CDR2 FQDESV (reference sequence). J was trimmed by 5 bases and V by 5 bases; bases with no gene match: 11. In this sample, this clonotype turned up many times.

Sequenced sample: blood. This sequence joins TRBV11-1 and TRBJ2-5; 7 positions match TRBD2. The source of this sequence is a woman in her thirties with Graves' ophthalmopathy. The CDR3 sequence: CASSLRTSPVETQYF. CDR3 in DNA: TGTGCCAGCAGCCTTCGGACTAGTCCCGTGGAGACCCAGTACTTC.